This record concerns one TCR beta chain sequence. Which antigen it targets is not known. No base-level quality is on record; no much larger clone is a single base apart. Including the terminal cysteine and phenylalanine, the CDR3 comprises 15 residues. Just the 45-base CDR3 DNA is kept, in frame starting at base 1. Per the germline V gene, LGHNA is the CDR1 and YNFKEQ is the CDR2. V is clipped by 0 bases and J by 10 bases, and the sequence between their germline boundaries is 13 bases long. The sample originates from a study of CD8 T cells in ankylosing spondylitis (dated by TCRdb to 2017 to 2019). In terms of the full investigation: T cell receptor beta repertoires were profiled in healthy donors and ankylosing spondylitis patients so that disease-linked TCR variants could be found. The whole study cohort included 85 to 120 healthy donors and about two dozen ankylosing spondylitis patients. Samples of peripheral blood were taken, and for ankylosing spondylitis patients, synovial fluid was collected as well. What the research found in general, with its limitations: The disease-linked clones had a CD8+ phenotype and were found at relatively low frequencies in peripheral blood. The disease-linked clones were reported to be significantly enriched in matched synovial fluid samples from ankylosing spondylitis patients. Some motif variants had previously been reported in the synovial fluid and blood of reactive arthritis patients, which suggests shared mechanisms of disease initiation. Blood from ankylosing spondylitis patients appeared to be characterized by a TCR beta motif made up of several highly homologous amino acid variants.

The run used an Illumina HiSeq 2500. TCR beta libraries were prepared by quantitative 5'-RACE with molecular barcodes. The authors processed their data as follows. Disease-linked TCR variants were identified with a new computational method built on a probabilistic model of VDJ rearrangement. TCRdb passed the public sequencing reads through fastp at Q25 and MiXCR, retaining productive beta sequences. Every CDR3 protein is listed once, alongside the most common genes and DNA of its rows. These V and J calls rely on TCRdb rather than the paper's analysis. The sample profile shows about 500,000 distinct CDR3 sequences; more than 9.5% of them were found once. 6.8% of the sample comes from the top ten.

The chain is encoded by TRBV4-2 joined to TRBJ1-6; the D gene lacks a confident call. What was sequenced was blood, either unsorted or a sorted T cell fraction (not recorded which). The sequence was obtained from a male donor with ankylosing spondylitis. The CDR3 reads as follows: CASSQDKDRRSPLHF. The nucleotides are TGTGCCAGCAGCCAAGATAAGGACCGTCGGTCACCCCTCCACTTT.